The clone carrying this T cell receptor beta chain has more than one count but fewer than ten. Its antigen is unidentified. This same CDR3 is encoded by further DNA sequences in the sample. This specimen comes from a study of OX40 agonist ivuxolimab in advanced cancers. Looking at the study overall: The mean age was approximately 60 years, ranging from roughly 23 to 79, with more than 70% of participants male.

Study-wide findings and caveats: CD4+ T cells averaged fewer expanded clones than CD8+ T cells.

Profiling relied on immunoSEQ multiplex PCR, and the TCRdb table lists in-frame clones only, not all of them. The sample contains some 47,000 clones, 65% to 85% of which appear only once. The germline V and J ends were trimmed by 2 bases and 5 bases, with 6 bases remaining between them. CDR3 length equals 12 residues. Germline V gives CDR1 MNHEY, CDR2 SVGAGI. This rearrangement joins TRBV6-5 to TRBJ1-1; weak D call: TRBD1 (5 bases). This receptor was taken from an adult with an advanced solid tumor such as melanoma, head and neck, liver or kidney cancer. The sample here was CD4+ or CD8+ T cells sorted from blood, taken in a trial of the OX40 agonist ivuxolimab. CDR3 protein: CASSYGGTEAFF. CDR3 nucleotides: TGTGCCAGCAGTTACGGGGGGACTGAAGCTTTCTTT.